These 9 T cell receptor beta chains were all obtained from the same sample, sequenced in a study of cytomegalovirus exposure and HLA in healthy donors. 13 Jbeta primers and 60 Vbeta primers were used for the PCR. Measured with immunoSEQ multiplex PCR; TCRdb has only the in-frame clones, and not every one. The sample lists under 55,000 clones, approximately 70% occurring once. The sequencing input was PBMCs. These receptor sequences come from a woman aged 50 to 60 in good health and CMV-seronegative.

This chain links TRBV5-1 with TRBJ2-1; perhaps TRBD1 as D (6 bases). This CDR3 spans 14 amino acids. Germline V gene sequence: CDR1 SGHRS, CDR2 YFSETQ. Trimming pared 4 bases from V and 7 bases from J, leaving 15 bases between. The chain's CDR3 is CASSVGQPRNEQFF. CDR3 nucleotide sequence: TGCGCCAGCAGCGTAGGACAGCCGAGGAATGAGCAGTTCTTC. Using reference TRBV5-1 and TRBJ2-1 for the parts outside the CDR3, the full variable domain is KAGVTQTPRYLIKTRGQQVTLSCSPISGHRSVSWYQQTPGQGLQFLFEYFSETQRNKGNFPGRFSGRQFSNSRSEMNVSTLELGDSALYLCASSVGQPRNEQFFGPGTRLTVL.

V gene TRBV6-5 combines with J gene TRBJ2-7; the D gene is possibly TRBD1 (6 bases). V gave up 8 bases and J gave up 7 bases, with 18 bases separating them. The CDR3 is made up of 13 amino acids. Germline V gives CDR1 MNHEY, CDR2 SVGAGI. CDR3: CASSGTREWEQYF. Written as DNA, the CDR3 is TGTGCCAGCTCCGGGACACGGGAATGGGAGCAGTACTTC.

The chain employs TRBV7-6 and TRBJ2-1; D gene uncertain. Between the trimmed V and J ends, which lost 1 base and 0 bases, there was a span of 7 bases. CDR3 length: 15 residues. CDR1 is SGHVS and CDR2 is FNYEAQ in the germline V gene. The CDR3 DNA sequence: TGTGCCAGCAGCTTAGAAATTAGCTCCTACAATGAGCAGTTCTTC. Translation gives CASSLEISSYNEQFF.

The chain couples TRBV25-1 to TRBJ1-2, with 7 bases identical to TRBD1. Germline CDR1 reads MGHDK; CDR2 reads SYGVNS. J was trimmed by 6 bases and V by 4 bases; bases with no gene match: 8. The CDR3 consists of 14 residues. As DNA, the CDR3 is TGTGCCAGCAGTGGAGCAGGGGGATTGGATGGCTACACCTTC. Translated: CASSGAGGLDGYTF.

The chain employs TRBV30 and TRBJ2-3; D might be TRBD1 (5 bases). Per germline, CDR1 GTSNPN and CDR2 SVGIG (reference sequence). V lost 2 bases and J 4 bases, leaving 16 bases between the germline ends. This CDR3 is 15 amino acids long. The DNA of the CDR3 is TGTGCCTGGAGTCCCCAGCAGCAGGGCCCAGATACGCAGTATTTT. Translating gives CAWSPQQQGPDTQYF.

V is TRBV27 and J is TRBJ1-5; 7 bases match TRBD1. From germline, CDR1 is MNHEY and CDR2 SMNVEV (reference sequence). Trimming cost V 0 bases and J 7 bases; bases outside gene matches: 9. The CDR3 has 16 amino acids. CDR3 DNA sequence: TGTGCCAGCAGTTTATCGAGAGGGCAGGGGGGCCAGCCCCAGCATTTT. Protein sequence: CASSLSRGQGGQPQHF.

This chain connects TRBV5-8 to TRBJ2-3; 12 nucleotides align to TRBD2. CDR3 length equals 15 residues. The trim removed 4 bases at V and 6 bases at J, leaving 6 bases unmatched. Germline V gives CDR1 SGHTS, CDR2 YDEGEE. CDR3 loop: CASSLRTSGMDTQYF. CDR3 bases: TGTGCCAGCAGCCTGAGGACTAGCGGGATGGATACGCAGTATTTT. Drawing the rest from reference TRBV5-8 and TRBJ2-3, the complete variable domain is EAGVTQSPTHLIKTRGQQATLRCSPISGHTSVYWYQQALGLGLQFLLWYDEGEERNRGNFPPRFSGRQFPNYSSELNVNALELEDSALYLCASSLRTSGMDTQYFGPGTRLTVL.

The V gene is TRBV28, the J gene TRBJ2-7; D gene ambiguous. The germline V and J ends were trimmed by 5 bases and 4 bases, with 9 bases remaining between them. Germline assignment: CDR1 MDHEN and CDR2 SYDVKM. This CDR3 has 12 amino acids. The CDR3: CASSIAEYEQYF. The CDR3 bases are TGTGCCAGCAGTATAGCCGAGTACGAGCAGTACTTC.

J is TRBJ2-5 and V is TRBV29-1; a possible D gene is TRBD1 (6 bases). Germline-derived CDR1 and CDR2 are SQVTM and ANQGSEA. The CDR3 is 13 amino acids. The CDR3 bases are TGCGGCGGAAGCACCGGGACACAAGAGACCCAGTACTTC. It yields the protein CGGSTGTQETQYF.